The subject of this entry is one T cell receptor beta chain. This sample was taken from a study of blood T cell repertoires in COVID-19. Study details: Samples taken during acute and convalescent COVID-19 were collected in the United States, Italy and Spain.

TCRdb's copy holds only in-frame clones and misses some; the assay was immunoSEQ multiplex PCR. The profile shows 330,000 or so clones, roughly 86% of them singletons. The sample taken for sequencing was peripheral blood. The sequence came from a man aged 25-45 years with COVID-19, enrolled during active disease.

The CDR3 region has the DNA TGTGCCAGTAAAATAAGGGACAGTGTGACTAGGAACGGGGAGCTGTTTTTT. As protein: CASKIRDSVTRNGELFF. The chain employs TRBV19 and TRBJ2-2; a possible D gene is TRBD1 (7 bases). From germline, CDR1 is LNHDA and CDR2 SQIVND (reference sequence). Trimming removed 7 bases at V and 7 bases at J, with 25 bases between. The CDR3 sequence is 17 residues long.